This T cell receptor beta chain was captured by sequencing in a study of metastatic and nonmetastatic thyroid tumors. In the study overall: It was across blood and tumor or nodule tissue from malignant and benign thyroid patients that repertoires were compared. Study findings and constraints: Compared with benign nodules, malignant thyroid tumors were reported to have significantly higher TCR beta diversity in both blood and tumor.

TCRdb reprocessed the PCR reads using MiXCR. The profile covers about 4,300 clones, with approximately 20% appearing a single time and around 9.6% taken by the ten largest. V lost 6 bases to trimming and J lost 6 bases; unmatched junction nucleotides: 5. The CDR3 extends over 13 amino acids. CDR1 and CDR2 (germline): MDHEN, SYDVKM. Among the patients, none had received any treatment before thyroid surgery. This clone was found a few times. No antigen is known for it. The source is a male donor with papillary thyroid cancer or a benign thyroid nodule (not recorded which). Some clones in this sample may be carry-over from other donors' samples. Input material: tumor tissue. The J gene is TRBJ2-7, the V gene TRBV28; 10 nucleotides agree with TRBD2. CDR3 sequence (DNA): TGTGCCAGCAGACTAGCGGGAATGGCCGAGCAGTACTTC. As protein: CASRLAGMAEQYF.